The text below deals with one T cell receptor beta chain. This study enrolled people aged about 18 to 100 from 24 US geographic areas. The record originates from a study of blood T cell repertoires in COVID-19. At the level of the study: COVID-19 samples collected from the United States, Italy and Spain covered acute and convalescent phases. The analysed material was cDNA or gDNA that came from T cells, B-cell-depleted T cells, or PBMCs.

As handled by the study authors: The assay estimated nucleated cells by amplifying reference gene primers. Sequenced by immunoSEQ multiplex PCR; TCRdb stores in-frame clones only, minus some. V and J calls and clone size are those listed in that table; D and trimming were worked out from the DNA. The sample contains some 250,000 clones, 91% of which appear only once. Trimming shortened V by 3 bases and J by 0 bases, and 9 bases separated the two germline ends. Germline V gene sequence: CDR1 KGHSH, CDR2 LQKENI. The CDR3 runs 15 residues. Material for sequencing was PBMCs or T cells enriched from blood (not recorded which). This clonotype originated in a human donor in a cohort exposed to, infected with or recovered from COVID-19 (not recorded which). The donor label of this sample is uncertain. The V call is TRBV18, the J call TRBJ1-3; possibly TRBD1 for D (6 bases). CDR3 in DNA: TGTGCCAGCTCACCCCAGGACAGCTCTGGAAACACCATATATTTT. It codes for CASSPQDSSGNTIYF.